This T cell receptor (beta chain) came from a study of T-cell memory formation after mild COVID-19. TCRdb analysed the 5' RACE reads with MiXCR anew, one entry per CDR3 protein. The sample includes about 270,000 distinct CDR3 sequences, less than 20% of them seen just once. The CDR3 runs to 13 residues. V lost 0 bases, J lost 8 bases, and 10 bases lay in between. In germline, CDR1 is LGHNA, CDR2 YNFKEQ. In its sample, this clonotype was seen a few times. The V and J genes are TRBV4-2 and TRBJ1-2; perhaps TRBD1 as D (5 bases). This receptor was identified in an adult woman who had mild COVID-19 (a few samples of this study predate the infection). Cell type and time point are not known. Material: PBMCs or a T cell subset sorted from them (not recorded which). Here the CDR3 DNA reads TGTGCCAGCAGCCAAGAAGGGGTTAGCGGCTACACCTTC. Translation gives CASSQEGVSGYTF.